This T cell receptor beta chain was profiled in a study of shared clonotypes between healthy human individuals. Study-level points and caveats: In the sorted subsets, rarefaction showed sequencing was incomplete despite large depth. What limited the represented genetic and exposure-history diversity was the small number of donors.

Several immunoSEQ plates received, in even portions, the genomic DNA of each subset. Only in-frame clones appear in the TCRdb table, and some are missing; sequencing was by immunoSEQ multiplex PCR. Of 650,000 to 800,000 clones in the sample, 55% to 75% were seen once. This clone has just a few counts. Antigen specificity is unknown. The CDR3 totals 17 residues. V lost 3 bases and J lost 1, with 16 bases in between. In germline, CDR1 is MNHNS, CDR2 SASEGT. The sequencing input was memory CD4+ T cells sorted from blood. Subset defined: CD45RA-negative fraction. The clonotype comes from a woman in her thirties in good health. The genes are TRBV6-1 and TRBJ1-5; the D is unclear. The CDR3 region is CASSDFIWRPSNQPQHF. DNA for the CDR3: TGTGCCAGCAGTGATTTTATCTGGAGGCCGAGCAATCAGCCCCAGCATTTT.